The 18 T cell receptor beta chains below were found in one sample sequenced in a study of beta chain features in type 1 diabetes. The sequenced template was cDNA made from the entire isolated RNA. TCRdb keeps only in-frame clones here, not all; method: immunoSEQ multiplex PCR. The data hold about 650,000 clones, with 9.5% to 15% observed a single time. Antigens of these TCRs are unknown. Findings and limits, study-wide: Among all four CD4+ subsets, Type 1 diabetes patients had TCRB CDR3s that were moderately but significantly shorter.

Sequencing input: naive CD4+ T cells from blood. Source of these receptors: a man aged 30-40 years with type 1 diabetes.

This clone was seen more than once but under ten times. The rearrangement joins TRBV30 to TRBJ1-6; unclear D gene. The CDR3 extends over 14 amino acids. Germline V lookup: CDR1 GTSNPN, CDR2 SVGIG (reference sequence). V gave up 0 bases and J gave up 6 bases, with 9 bases separating them. Here the CDR3 DNA reads TGTGCCTGGAGTGTAAAATCGGGTAATTCACCCCTCCACTTT. This sequence encodes CAWSVKSGNSPLHF.

V usage is TRBV5-6 and J usage is TRBJ1-6; the D gene is possibly TRBD1 (5 bases). The CDR3 covers 16 residues. V gave up 0 bases and J gave up 11 bases, with 18 bases separating them. CDR1 is SGHDT and CDR2 is YYEEEE in the germline V gene. In DNA, the CDR3 is TGTGCCAGCAGCTTGGCCTCAGGGATAAGTCGAACACCCCTCCACTTT. Encoded protein: CASSLASGISRTPLHF. The variable domain in full, completed from reference TRBV5-6 and TRBJ1-6, reads DAGVTQSPTHLIKTRGQQVTLRCSPKSGHDTVSWYQQALGQGPQFIFQYYEEEERQRGNFPDRFSGHQFPNYSSELNVNALLLGDSALYLCASSLASGISRTPLHFGNGTRLTVT.

The genes are TRBV2 and TRBJ2-7; 7 bases fit TRBD2. There are 15 residues in the CDR3. Germline values: CDR1 SNHLY, CDR2 FYNNEI. Trimming cost V 6 bases and J 4 bases; bases outside gene matches: 12. The CDR3 region has the DNA TGTGCCAGCAGACTCCGGGAGGCCGAGGGGTACGAGCAGTACTTC. This gives the protein CASRLREAEGYEQYF.

V and J are TRBV7-2 and TRBJ2-5, with D unresolved. Germline V gives CDR1 SGHTA, CDR2 FQGNSA. The germline V and J ends were trimmed by 1 base and 4 bases, with 16 bases remaining between them. The CDR3 runs to 16 residues. The CDR3 bases are TGTGCCAGCAGCTTAGTAACCCTCAATCCGGGAGAGACCCAGTACTTC. This encodes CASSLVTLNPGETQYF.

This clone was seen only a few times. The J gene is TRBJ1-2, the V gene TRBV5-1; D unclear. CDR1 and CDR2 from the germline V gene are SGHRS and YFSETQ. This CDR3 contains 14 residues. Trimming removed 1 base at V and 0 bases at J, with 7 bases between. CDR3: CASSLTRTNYGYTF. The CDR3 DNA follows: TGCGCCAGCAGCTTGACACGTACTAACTATGGCTACACCTTC.

This clone was observed a handful of times. The genes are TRBV6-5 and TRBJ1-4; D gene ambiguous. Trimming took off 0 bases at V and 3 bases at J, with 5 bases between the two ends. The CDR3 runs to 14 residues. The V gene's germline CDR1 is MNHEY and CDR2 SVGAGI. The DNA for the CDR3 is TGTGCCAGCAGTTACTCGATTGCTAATGAAAAACTGTTTTTT. Translated: CASSYSIANEKLFF.

This sequence joins TRBV30 and TRBJ1-4; 7 positions match TRBD1. CDR3 length: 13 amino acids. The V gene's germline CDR1 is GTSNPN and CDR2 SVGIG (reference sequence). The ends lost 0 bases at V and 7 bases at J; junction bases unmatched: 2. CDR3 DNA sequence: TGTGCCTGGAGTGTACGGACAGGTGAAAAACTGTTTTTT. Translating gives CAWSVRTGEKLFF.

This clone came up a few times. The genes are TRBV10-3 and TRBJ1-2, with TRBD1 identical over 8 bases. The CDR3 consists of 14 residues. J gave up 2 bases and V 3 bases, and 2 bases lay outside the gene matches. Looked up from germline, CDR1 is ENHRY and CDR2 is SYGVKD. CDR3 amino acids: CAISDDRGNYGYTF. The CDR3 coding sequence is TGTGCCATCAGTGATGACAGGGGCAACTATGGCTACACCTTC.

V and J are TRBV6-6 and TRBJ1-3; TRBD1 matches at 7 bases. The CDR3 spans 16 residues. With V trimmed by 5 bases and J by 0 bases, 7 bases remained unmatched. The V gene's germline CDR1 is MNHNY and CDR2 SVGAGI (reference sequence). CDR3 DNA sequence: TGTGCCAGCAGTAATCCGGGACAGAACTCTGGAAACACCATATATTTT. Protein sequence: CASSNPGQNSGNTIYF.

This clone was counted only a few times. The chain couples TRBV9 to TRBJ2-3; D assignment may be TRBD1 or TRBD2 (6 bases each). V gave up 3 bases and J gave up 2 bases, with 7 bases separating them. The germline V gene has CDR1 SGDLS and CDR2 YYNGEE. The CDR3 loop spans 13 amino acids. DNA for the CDR3: TGTGCCAGCAGCGGGGGGGCCACAGATACGCAGTATTTT. Translated, it gives CASSGGATDTQYF.

This chain joins TRBV30 and TRBJ1-6; a weak D match, TRBD1 (5 bases). Trimming stripped 2 bases from V and 0 bases from J, with 17 bases between. This CDR3 is built from 18 residues. Germline V gene lookup returns CDR1 GTSNPN and CDR2 SVGIG (reference sequence). CDR3 residues: CAWSPPLAGSSYNSPLHF. As DNA, the CDR3 is TGTGCCTGGAGTCCCCCCTTGGCAGGGAGCTCCTATAATTCACCCCTCCACTTT.

This clone was detected only a few times. The chain combines TRBV27 with TRBJ2-5, with D perhaps matching TRBD2 (5 bases). V was clipped by 6 bases and J by 3 bases, with 8 bases between them. The CDR3 length is 12 residues. Germline V CDR1 and CDR2: MNHEY, SMNVEV (reference sequence). The DNA for the CDR3 is TGTGCCAGCAGAGGAGGTGAAGAGACCCAGTACTTC. Its protein product is CASRGGEETQYF.

With respect to this clone: Within the sample, other DNA sequences also encode this same CDR3. The chain is built from TRBV5-1 and TRBJ1-1; D is undetermined. CDR3 length: 11 residues. Trimming took 3 bases from V and 3 from J, leaving 3 bases between them. Germline CDR1 reads SGHRS; CDR2 reads YFSETQ. CDR3 nucleotides: TGCGCCAGCAGCTCGGACACTGAAGCTTTCTTT. This gives the protein CASSSDTEAFF.

The sample holds a few counts of this clone. The rearrangement links TRBV4-2 to TRBJ2-5; D is possibly TRBD2 (6 bases). V was trimmed by 4 bases and J by 5 bases, leaving 23 bases between them. The CDR3 totals 17 residues. Germline V gene lookup returns CDR1 LGHNA and CDR2 YNFKEQ. CDR3 nucleotide sequence: TGTGCCAGCAGCCTCGGCCCCCAGGGACTGAGGAGGGAGACCCAGTACTTC. Protein sequence: CASSLGPQGLRRETQYF.

This clone was found a few times. The rearrangement joins TRBV7-9 to TRBJ2-7; 8 bases are shared with TRBD1. The CDR3 runs to 15 residues. Trimming at V came to 0 bases and at J to 3 bases, leaving 4 bases not matched to a gene. Germline-derived CDR1 and CDR2 are SEHNR and FQNEAQ (reference sequence). The CDR3 DNA sequence: TGTGCCAGCAGCTTAGCGAGGACAGGGAACTACGAGCAGTACTTC. This encodes CASSLARTGNYEQYF.

The sample holds a few counts of this clone. The V call is TRBV6-5, the J call TRBJ1-5, with D hard to call. The CDR3 has 15 amino acids. Germline values: CDR1 MNHEY, CDR2 SVGAGI. The V gene lost 0 bases and the J gene lost 2 bases, with 8 bases spanning the gap. The CDR3 region is CASSYSRWGNQPQHF. CDR3 sequence (DNA): TGTGCCAGCAGTTACTCTCGGTGGGGCAATCAGCCCCAGCATTTT.

This clone occurred a few times. The chain has TRBV6-1 and TRBJ2-3, with D uncertain. V was cut by 7 bases and J by 6 bases, with 17 bases left in between. The V gene's germline CDR1 is MNHNS and CDR2 SASEGT. The CDR3 totals 14 residues. The CDR3: CASTTIGNMDTQYF. CDR3 DNA sequence: TGTGCCAGCACCACGATAGGCAATATGGATACGCAGTATTTT.

This clone appeared a few times. The rearrangement joins TRBV5-4 to TRBJ2-2; tentatively, D is TRBD1 or TRBD2 (6 bases each). Germline V gene data show CDR1 as SGHNT and CDR2 as YYREEE (reference sequence). V gave up 1 base and J gave up 7 bases, with 17 bases separating them. There are 16 residues in the CDR3. CDR3 residues: CASSLLRGHGSGELFF. CDR3 in DNA: TGTGCCAGCAGCTTGCTTCGGGGGCATGGGAGCGGGGAGCTGTTTTTT.